This T cell receptor beta chain was recovered during a study of metastatic and nonmetastatic thyroid tumors. Study details: Comparative analysis of repertoires was undertaken across blood and tumor or nodule tissue obtained from malignant and benign thyroid patients.

In the original processing: Clinicopathological groups differed in CDR3, with these differences serving to build a distant-metastasis classifier for papillary thyroid cancer. TCRdb called clones again from the PCR reads with MiXCR. The V and J calls were not made by the authors but by TCRdb's processing. The sample holds over 45,000 clones, 22% seen once. Findings and limits, study-wide: Significantly greater TCR beta diversity was reportedly found in malignant thyroid tumors than in benign nodules (in blood and tumor).

Until they underwent thyroid surgery, no patient had received any treatment. This CDR3 is 16 amino acids long. Germline V gene lookup returns CDR1 MNHNS and CDR2 SASEGT. The V segment lost 6 bases and the J segment 5 bases; nucleotides outside the gene matches: 11. This clone is termed medium-sized. What it binds is not known. This receptor was obtained from a male donor with papillary thyroid cancer or a benign thyroid nodule (not recorded which). Some clones in this sample may be carry-over from other donors' samples. This rearrangement joins TRBV6-1 to TRBJ2-2; 8 bases are a match to TRBD2. Sequenced: blood. CDR3 region: CASRTPRGGGTGELFF. CDR3 DNA sequence: TGTGCCAGCAGAACACCCCGGGGGGGCGGGACCGGGGAGCTGTTTTTT.